This TCR beta chain was recovered during a study of blood T cells in healthy people across ages. On the study more broadly: Template switching retrieved approximately one barcoded beta molecule for each two T cells.

The length of the CDR3 is 12 residues. The V end was cut by 0 bases, the J end by 4 bases, with 2 bases between. The V gene's germline CDR1 is SGDLS and CDR2 YYNGEE. This clonotype has ten or more counts. What it recognizes is unknown. A J-beta primer mix and a sample-barcoded 5' primer were used in a second PCR of roughly 6 to 12 cycles. MiXCR was run by TCRdb on the 5' RACE reads, yielding one entry per CDR3 protein. The table has hundreds of thousands of distinct CDR3 sequences, 25% to 35% seen once; the top ten hold 15% to 18%. Findings of the study overall: Per million T cells, the diversity of TCR beta decreased roughly linearly as age advanced.

The chain has TRBV9 and TRBJ2-1; D gene unclear. Material for sequencing was blood. The receptor was derived from a woman at least 80 years old in good health. Here the CDR3 reads CASSVDYNEQFF. CDR3 nucleotides: TGTGCCAGCAGCGTAGATTACAATGAGCAGTTCTTC.